The T cell receptor (beta chain) under discussion was sequenced for a study of T cell responses to AZD1222 COVID-19 vaccine. Turning to the study itself: Second-dose groups at about 4 or about 12 weeks were pooled. Study-wide findings and caveats: The donor cohort was predominantly white British with a female majority, and clonal diversity may have been underestimated.

Points on this clone: Its target is unknown.

The method was immunoSEQ multiplex PCR; TCRdb's version includes in-frame clones alone and lacks a portion of them. This repertoire shows around 120,000 clones, roughly 90% found once; its top ten account for 1.2%. Trimming left V 0 bases short and J 2 bases short, with 11 bases between. Germline-derived CDR1 and CDR2 are MNHEY and SVGEGT. The CDR3 is 16 residues long. The clonotype originates from an adult in good health. The source material was peripheral blood, sampled on day 0 of AZD1222 vaccination. This chain joins TRBV6-2 or TRBV6-3 and TRBJ1-5; D ambiguous. The CDR3 sequence: CASSYSGGFGNQPQHF. Here the CDR3 DNA reads TGTGCCAGCAGTTACTCGGGAGGGTTTGGCAATCAGCCCCAGCATTTT.